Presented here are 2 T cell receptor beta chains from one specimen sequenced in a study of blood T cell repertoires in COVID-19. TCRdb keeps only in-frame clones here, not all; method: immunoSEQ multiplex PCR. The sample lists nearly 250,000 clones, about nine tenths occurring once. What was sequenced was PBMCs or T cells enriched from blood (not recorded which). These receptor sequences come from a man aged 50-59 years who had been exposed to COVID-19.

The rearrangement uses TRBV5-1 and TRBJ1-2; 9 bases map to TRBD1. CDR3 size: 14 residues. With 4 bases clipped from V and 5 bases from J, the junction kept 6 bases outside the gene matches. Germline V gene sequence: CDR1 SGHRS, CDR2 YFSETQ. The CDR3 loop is CASSTQGAEYGYTF. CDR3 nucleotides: TGCGCCAGCAGCACACAGGGGGCAGAGTATGGCTACACCTTC.

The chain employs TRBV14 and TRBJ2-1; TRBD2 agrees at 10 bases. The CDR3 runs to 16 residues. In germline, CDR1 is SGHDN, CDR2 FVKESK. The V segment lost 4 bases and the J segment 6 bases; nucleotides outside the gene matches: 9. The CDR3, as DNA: TGTGCCAGCAGCCCCCCAGCGGGAGGGCCGACCAATGAGCAGTTCTTC. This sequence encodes CASSPPAGGPTNEQFF.